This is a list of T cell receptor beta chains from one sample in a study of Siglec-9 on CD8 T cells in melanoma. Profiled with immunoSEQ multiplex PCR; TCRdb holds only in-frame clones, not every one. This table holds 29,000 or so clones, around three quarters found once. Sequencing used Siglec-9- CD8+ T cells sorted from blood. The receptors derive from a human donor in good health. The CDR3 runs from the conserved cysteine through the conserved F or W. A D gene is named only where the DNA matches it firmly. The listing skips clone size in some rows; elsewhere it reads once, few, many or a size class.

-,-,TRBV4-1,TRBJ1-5,TGCGCCAGCAGCCCAAGTAGCAATCAGCCCCAGCATTTT,CASSPSSNQPQHF
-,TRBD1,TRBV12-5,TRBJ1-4,TGTGCTAGTGGTTTATGGACAGGTGATGAAAAACTGTTTTTT,CASGLWTGDEKLFF
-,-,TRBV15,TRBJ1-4,TGTGCCACCAGCAGAGAGGGGGGTACTAATGAAAAACTGTTTTTT,CATSREGGTNEKLFF
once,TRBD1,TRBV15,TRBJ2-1,TGTGCCACCAGCCAAGACAGGGGGCTCTCTAATGAGCAGTTCTTC,CATSQDRGLSNEQFF
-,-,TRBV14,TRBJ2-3,TGTGCCAGCAGCCAAGACCAGAACACAGATACGCAGTATTTT,CASSQDQNTDTQYF
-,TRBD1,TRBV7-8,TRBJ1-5,TGTGCCAGCGAAGGGGAGGACAGGCAGGGCCCGCCCCAGCATTTT,CASEGEDRQGPPQHF
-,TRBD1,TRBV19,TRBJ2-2,TGTGCCAGTAGTATCCCCGACAGGGGGCTGGTCGGGGAGCTGTTTTTT,CASSIPDRGLVGELFF
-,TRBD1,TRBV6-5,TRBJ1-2,TGTGCCAGCAGTTACCTCCGGACAGGGGGCGGTGGCTACACCTTC,CASSYLRTGGGGYTF
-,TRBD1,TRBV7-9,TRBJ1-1,TGTGCCAGCAGCTTAGCGAGGACAGGGGGACGCACTGAAGCTTTCTTT,CASSLARTGGRTEAFF
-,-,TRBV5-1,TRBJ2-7,TGCGCCAGCAGCTTGGTACAGTCGAGGGTCTACGAGCAGTACTTC,CASSLVQSRVYEQYF
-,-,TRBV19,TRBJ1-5,TGTGCCAGTAGCTACAGAAATCAGCCCCAGCATTTT,CASSYRNQPQHF